This note documents a single T cell receptor (beta chain) sequence. What it binds is unknown. Unexposed donor CD4+ T cells date from 2011-2018, before the COVID-19 pandemic. After nine to ten days of culture, CD4+ T cells were isolated. The CDR3 is 14 amino acids. With 2 bases clipped from V and 4 bases from J, the junction kept 3 bases outside the gene matches. Germline V gives CDR1 SGHTA, CDR2 FQGNSA. This sample is drawn from a study of CD4 T cells in relation to SARS-CoV-2 and coronaviruses. The assay was immunoSEQ multiplex PCR, and TCRdb's table has in-frame clones only and misses some. The sample contains about 28,000 clones, 76% of which appear only once.

This receptor was identified in a human donor in good health. Sequenced sample: CD4+ T cells from PBMCs, cultured in vitro. The V and J genes are TRBV7-2 and TRBJ2-3; 7 bases match TRBD1. CDR3 in amino acids: CASSLSQGADTQYF. As DNA, the CDR3 is TGTGCCAGCAGCTTAAGCCAGGGGGCAGATACGCAGTATTTT.